Many counts were recorded for the clone carrying this T cell receptor beta chain. Its target is unknown. This specimen belongs to a study of blood T cells in healthy people across ages. Study results and limitations: Fewer expanded clones and more diversity marked long-lived versus aged donors.

The CDR3 has 11 residues. Germline V CDR1 and CDR2: GTSNPN, SVGIG (reference sequence). Between the trimmed V and J ends, which lost 2 bases and 6 bases, there was a span of 7 bases. A second about 7 to 11 cycle PCR used barcoded and J-beta primers. TCRdb reprocessed the 5' RACE reads via MiXCR and lists one record per CDR3 protein. The sample gives hundreds of thousands of distinct CDR3 sequences, roughly 32% of which show up once; roughly 15% is in the top ten. V gene TRBV30 combines with J gene TRBJ1-2; D remains unclear. The TCR comes from a woman of 80 years or more in good health. The specimen was blood. The CDR3 DNA follows: TGTGCCTGGAGTCTGTGGGATGGCTACACCTTC. Translated, it gives CAWSLWDGYTF.